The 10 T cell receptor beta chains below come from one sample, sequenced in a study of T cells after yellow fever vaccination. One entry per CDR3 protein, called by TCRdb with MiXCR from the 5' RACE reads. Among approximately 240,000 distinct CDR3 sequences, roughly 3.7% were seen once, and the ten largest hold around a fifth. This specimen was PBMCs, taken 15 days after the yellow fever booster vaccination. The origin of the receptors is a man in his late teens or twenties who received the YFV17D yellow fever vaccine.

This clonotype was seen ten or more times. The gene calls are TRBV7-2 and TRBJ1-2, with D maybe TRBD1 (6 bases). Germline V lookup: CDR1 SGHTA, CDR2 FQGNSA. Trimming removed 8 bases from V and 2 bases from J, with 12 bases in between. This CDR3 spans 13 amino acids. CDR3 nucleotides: TGTGCCAGCGTCTTCCAGGGGAACTATGGCTACACCTTC. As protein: CASVFQGNYGYTF.

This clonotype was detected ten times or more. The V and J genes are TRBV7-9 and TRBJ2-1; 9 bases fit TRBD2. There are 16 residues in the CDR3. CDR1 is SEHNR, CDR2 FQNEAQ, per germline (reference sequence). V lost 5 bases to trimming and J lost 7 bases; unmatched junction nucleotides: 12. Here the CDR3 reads CASSRSRGGAVNEQFF. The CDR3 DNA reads TGTGCCAGCAGCCGCAGCCGCGGGGGGGCGGTAAATGAGCAGTTCTTC.

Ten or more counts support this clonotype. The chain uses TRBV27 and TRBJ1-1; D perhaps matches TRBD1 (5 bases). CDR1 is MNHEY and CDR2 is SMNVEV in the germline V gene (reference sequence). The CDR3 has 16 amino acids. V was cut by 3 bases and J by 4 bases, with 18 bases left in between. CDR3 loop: CASSFPSGPRATEAFF. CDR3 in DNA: TGTGCCAGCAGTTTCCCCTCGGGACCCCGGGCCACTGAAGCTTTCTTT.

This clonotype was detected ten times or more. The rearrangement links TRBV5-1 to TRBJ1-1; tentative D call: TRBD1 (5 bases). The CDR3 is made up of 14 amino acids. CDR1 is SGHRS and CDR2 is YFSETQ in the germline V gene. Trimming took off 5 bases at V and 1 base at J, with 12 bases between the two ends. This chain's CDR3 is CASSLQAPNTEAFF. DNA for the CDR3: TGCGCCAGCAGTTTACAGGCCCCGAACACTGAAGCTTTCTTT.

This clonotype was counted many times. CDR3 in amino acids: CASSPAQGGGYTF. CDR3 DNA sequence: TGTGCCAGCAGCCCCGCACAGGGGGGAGGCTACACCTTC. This chain connects TRBV6-5 to TRBJ1-2; 8 positions match TRBD1. V lost 6 bases to trimming and J lost 8 bases; unmatched junction nucleotides: 8. This CDR3 comprises 13 residues. CDR1 is MNHEY, CDR2 SVGAGI, per germline.

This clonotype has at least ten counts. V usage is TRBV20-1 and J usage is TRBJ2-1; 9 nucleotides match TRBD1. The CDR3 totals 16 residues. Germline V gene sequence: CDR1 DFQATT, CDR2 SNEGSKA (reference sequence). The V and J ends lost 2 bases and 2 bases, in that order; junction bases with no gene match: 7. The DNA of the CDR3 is TGCAGTGCTAGATTTTGGGACAGGGCCACCTACAATGAGCAGTTCTTC. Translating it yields CSARFWDRATYNEQFF.

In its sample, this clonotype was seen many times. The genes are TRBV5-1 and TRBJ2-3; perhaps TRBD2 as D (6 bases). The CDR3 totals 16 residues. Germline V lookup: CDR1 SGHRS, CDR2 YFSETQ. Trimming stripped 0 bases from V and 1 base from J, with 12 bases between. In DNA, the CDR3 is TGCGCCAGCAGCTTGGTGAGCGGGTTCGGCACAGATACGCAGTATTTT. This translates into CASSLVSGFGTDTQYF.

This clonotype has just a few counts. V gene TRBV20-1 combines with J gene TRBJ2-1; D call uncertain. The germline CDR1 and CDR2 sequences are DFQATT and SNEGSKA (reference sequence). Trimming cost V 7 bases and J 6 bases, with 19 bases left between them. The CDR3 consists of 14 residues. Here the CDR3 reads CSVDGRSWGNEQFF. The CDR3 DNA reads TGCAGTGTCGACGGCCGCTCCTGGGGCAATGAGCAGTTCTTC.

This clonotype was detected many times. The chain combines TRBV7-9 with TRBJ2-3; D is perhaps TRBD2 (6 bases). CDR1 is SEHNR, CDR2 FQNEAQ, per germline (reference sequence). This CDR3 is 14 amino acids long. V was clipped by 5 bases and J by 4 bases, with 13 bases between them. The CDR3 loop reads CASSPRLEADTQYF. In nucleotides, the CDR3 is TGTGCCAGCAGCCCAAGACTAGAGGCAGATACGCAGTATTTT.

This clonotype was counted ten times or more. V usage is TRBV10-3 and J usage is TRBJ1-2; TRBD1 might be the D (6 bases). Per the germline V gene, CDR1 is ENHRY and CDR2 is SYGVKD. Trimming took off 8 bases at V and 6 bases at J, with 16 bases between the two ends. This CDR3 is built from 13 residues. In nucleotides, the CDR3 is TGTGCCATCGGAGGACAGTTAATGGATGGCTACACCTTC. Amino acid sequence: CAIGGQLMDGYTF.